This T cell receptor beta chain was profiled in a study of tumour-infiltrating T cells in Burkitt lymphoma. Overall study context: Productive clonality predicted overall and progression-free survival.

This clone was seen a single time. V was cut by 7 bases and J by 6 bases, with 15 bases left in between. This CDR3 contains 14 residues. CDR1 and CDR2 (germline): SGHAT, FQNNGV. The method was immunoSEQ multiplex PCR; TCRdb's version includes in-frame clones alone and lacks a portion of them. The data contain approximately 15,000 clones, about 80% of them seen just once; the ten biggest clones take up more than 2%. This rearrangement joins TRBV11-2 to TRBJ2-2, with D unresolved. This TCR was recovered from a human donor with diffuse large B-cell lymphoma. The sequencing sample was made of tumor tissue. The DNA of the CDR3 is TGTGCCAGCACCCTAAGCGCACAGTCCGGGGAGCTGTTTTTT. It translates to CASTLSAQSGELFF.